This T cell receptor beta chain comes out of a study of T cells in Graves' hyperthyroidism and ophthalmopathy. Germline V gives CDR1 SGDLS, CDR2 YYNGEE. V gave up 3 bases and J gave up 0 bases, with 13 bases separating them. CDR3 size: 15 residues. Remarks on this clonotype: What it binds is not known.

Researchers amplified the TCR beta CDR3 regions from RNA transcripts. Initially, a first-round RT-PCR of the TCR CDR3 employed the HTBI primer set. TCRdb re-called the multiplex PCR reads through MiXCR, storing one row per CDR3 protein. The data contain hundreds of thousands of distinct CDR3 sequences, around 15% of them seen just once; the ten biggest clones take up 10%. Study results and limitations: Patients with ophthalmopathy were separated from those with stable hyperthyroidism by a 13 V-J model.

The V call is TRBV9, the J call TRBJ2-7, with D maybe TRBD2 (6 bases). The specimen was blood. This TCR came from a young woman with Graves' hyperthyroidism. CDR3 amino acids: CASSGGDGGSYEQYF. CDR3 sequence (DNA): TGTGCCAGCAGCGGGGGGGACGGCGGCTCCTACGAGCAGTACTTC.